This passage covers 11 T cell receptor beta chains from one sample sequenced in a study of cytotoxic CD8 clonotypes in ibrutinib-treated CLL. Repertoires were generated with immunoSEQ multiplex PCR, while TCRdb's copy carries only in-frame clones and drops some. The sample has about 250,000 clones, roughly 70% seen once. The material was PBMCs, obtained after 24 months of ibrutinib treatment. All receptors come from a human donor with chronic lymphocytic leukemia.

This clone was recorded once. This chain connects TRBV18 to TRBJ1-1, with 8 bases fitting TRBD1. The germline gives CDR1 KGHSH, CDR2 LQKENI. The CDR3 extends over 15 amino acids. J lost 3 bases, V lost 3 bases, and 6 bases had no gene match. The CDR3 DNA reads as TGTGCCAGCTCACCGCGGACAGGGATGGACACTGAAGCTTTCTTT. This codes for CASSPRTGMDTEAFF.

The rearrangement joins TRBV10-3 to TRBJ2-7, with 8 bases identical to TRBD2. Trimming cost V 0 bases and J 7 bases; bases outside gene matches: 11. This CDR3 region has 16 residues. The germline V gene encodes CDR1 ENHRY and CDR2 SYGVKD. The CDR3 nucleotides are TGTGCCATCAGTGAGTCGGGGCGGGAGGCTGAAGGGGAGCAGTACTTC. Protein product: CAISESGREAEGEQYF.

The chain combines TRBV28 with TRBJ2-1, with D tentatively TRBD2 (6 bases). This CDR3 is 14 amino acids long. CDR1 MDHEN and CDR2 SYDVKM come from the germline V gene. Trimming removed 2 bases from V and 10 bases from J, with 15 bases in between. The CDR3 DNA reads TGTGCCAGCAGTTTAAGGATGGACTATCGGGAGCAGTTCTTC. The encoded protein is CASSLRMDYREQFF.

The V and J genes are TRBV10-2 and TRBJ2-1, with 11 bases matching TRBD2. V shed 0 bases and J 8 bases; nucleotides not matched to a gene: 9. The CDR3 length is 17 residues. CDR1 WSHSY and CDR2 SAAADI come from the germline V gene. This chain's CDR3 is CASSESVLAGGLDEQFF. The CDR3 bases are TGCGCCAGCAGTGAGTCGGTCCTAGCGGGAGGTTTAGATGAGCAGTTCTTC.

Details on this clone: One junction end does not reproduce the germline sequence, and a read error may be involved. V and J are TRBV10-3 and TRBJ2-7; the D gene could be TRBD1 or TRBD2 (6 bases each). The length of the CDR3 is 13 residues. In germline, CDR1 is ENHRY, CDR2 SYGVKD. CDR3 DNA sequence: TGTGCCATCAGTGAGGCGGGGACACAGGTAGTGGGCTTC. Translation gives CAISEAGTQVVGF.

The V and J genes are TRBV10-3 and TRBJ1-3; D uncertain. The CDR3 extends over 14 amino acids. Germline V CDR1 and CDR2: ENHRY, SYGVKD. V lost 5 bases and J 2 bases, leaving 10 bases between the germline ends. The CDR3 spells CAISLGVTGNTIYF. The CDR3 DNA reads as TGTGCCATCAGTCTCGGGGTCACTGGAAACACCATATATTTT.

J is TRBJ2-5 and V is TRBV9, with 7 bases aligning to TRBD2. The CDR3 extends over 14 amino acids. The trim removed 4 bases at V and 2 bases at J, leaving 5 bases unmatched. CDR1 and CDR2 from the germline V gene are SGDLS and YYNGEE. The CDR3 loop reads CASSSLRGQETQYF. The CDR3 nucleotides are TGTGCCAGCAGCAGTTTGCGGGGGCAAGAGACCCAGTACTTC.

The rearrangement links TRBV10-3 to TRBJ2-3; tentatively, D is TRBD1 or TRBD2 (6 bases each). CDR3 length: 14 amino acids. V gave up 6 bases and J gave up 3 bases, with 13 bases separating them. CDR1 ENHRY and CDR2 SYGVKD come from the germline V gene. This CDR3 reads CAISGGGVTDTQYF. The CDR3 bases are TGTGCCATCAGCGGAGGGGGTGTTACAGATACGCAGTATTTT.

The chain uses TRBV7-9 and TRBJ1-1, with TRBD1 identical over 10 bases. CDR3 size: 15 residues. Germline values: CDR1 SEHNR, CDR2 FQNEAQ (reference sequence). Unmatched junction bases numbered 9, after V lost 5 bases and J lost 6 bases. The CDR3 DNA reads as TGTGCCAGCAGCCTAAGACAGGGGGCAGGGGCTGAAGCTTTCTTT. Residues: CASSLRQGAGAEAFF.

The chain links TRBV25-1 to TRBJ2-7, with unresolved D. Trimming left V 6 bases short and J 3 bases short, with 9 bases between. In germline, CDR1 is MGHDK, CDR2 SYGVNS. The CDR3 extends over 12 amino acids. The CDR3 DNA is TGTGCCAGCAGCCTGAACGGCTACGAGCAGTACTTC. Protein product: CASSLNGYEQYF.

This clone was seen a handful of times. The CDR3 is CASSAQGDTEAFF. The CDR3, as DNA: TGTGCCAGCAGCGCACAGGGGGACACTGAAGCTTTCTTT. This rearrangement joins TRBV7-3 to TRBJ1-1; 8 nucleotides line up with TRBD1. The V gene end was trimmed by 5 bases and the J gene end by 3 bases; junction bases not matched to a gene: 2. The CDR3 consists of 13 residues. The germline CDR1 and CDR2 sequences are SGHTA and FQGTGA.